The T cell receptor beta chain under discussion was sequenced for a study of blood T cell repertoires in COVID-19 (dated by TCRdb to 2018 to 2020). Study-wide context: Samples from collaborators originated in the United States, Italy and Spain and spanned both the acute and convalescent phases of COVID-19. The prospective study material was composed of cDNA or gDNA derived from T cells, B-cell-depleted T cells, or PBMCs. The dataset comprised deeply sampled blood TCRbeta repertoires from subjects exposed to, actively infected with, or recovered from COVID-19. Where HLA class I and class II types were available, the types were taken from metadata supplied by the sample provider, not from assay-based typing. The samples were drawn from the first 160 participants of the ongoing ImmuneRACE study and from under 1,500 subjects provided by 6 global collaborators. The repertoires were made available in a free public database intended to serve as a resource for research on the immune response to SARS-CoV-2. The sample metadata nearly always contained a de-identified subject ID, COVID-19 status, age in years and sex. Paper-wide results and their limitations: The quantity of clinical and demographic metadata differed by source and by participant and was supplied without curation.

As to this clone: Its recognized antigen is unknown. Per-nucleotide qualities are absent, and no much larger clonotype sits a single base away.

TCRbeta CDR3 regions were amplified from genomic DNA using the immunoSEQ Assay, a bias-controlled multiplex PCR. The authors' pipeline ran thus. The number of nucleated cells in each sample was estimated from the amplification of reference gene primers within the assay. To quantify the absolute abundance of each unique TCRbeta CDR3 rearrangement, sequence reads were collapsed and filtered. For each sample, productive Simpson clonality was calculated by taking the square root of Simpson's diversity index across productive rearrangements. Sourced from immuneACCESS, this table was stored by TCRdb with only in-frame sequences that have V and J called. A share of the clones is absent; for the studies checked, an unresolved V gene accounts for under half, and the remainder has no known explanation. V, J and clone size are those of that table, while D and trimming were read from the DNA. The sample table shows around 100,000 clones, and about 89% are seen once. The ten largest clones capture about 1% of the sample.

The germline V gene (reference sequence) specifies LNHDA as CDR1 and SQIVND as CDR2. Trimming removed 4 bases from V and 4 bases from J, leaving 16 bases between the germline ends. Inclusive of the bounding cysteine and phenylalanine, the CDR3 is 15 residues long. The sequence is cut down to CDR3 DNA, 45 bases in frame from base 1. Each collaborating institution followed its own protocols to collect whole blood in K2EDTA tubes. For TCRbeta analysis, collaborators shipped samples as frozen whole blood, isolated PBMCs, or DNA extracted from either of those sample types. The receptor was isolated from a man aged 55 to 70 with acute or convalescent COVID-19. Sequencing input: peripheral blood. Recombination joined TRBV19 with TRBJ1-2; 5 matching bases give a weak D call of TRBD1. This receptor has the CDR3 CASSTNPRGTYGYTF. The nucleotide sequence reads TGTGCCAGTAGTACCAATCCTCGGGGGACCTATGGCTACACCTTC.